These 7 T cell receptor beta chains were sequenced from one sample in a study of T cells in Graves' hyperthyroidism and ophthalmopathy. TCR beta CDR3 region amplification was performed from RNA transcripts. Using the HTBI primer set, a first-round RT-PCR was run on the TCR CDR3. A single record per CDR3 protein comes from TCRdb applying MiXCR to the multiplex PCR reads. The sample contains approximately 700,000 distinct CDR3 sequences, 45% of which appear only once. The sequenced sample consisted of peripheral blood or thyroid tissue (not recorded which). Every receptor here comes from an adult man with Graves' disease, either hyperthyroidism or ophthalmopathy (not recorded which).

This clonotype has a handful of counts. The rearrangement uses TRBV12-3 or TRBV12-4 and TRBJ1-5, with a tentative D call TRBD1 (6 bases). The CDR3 runs 13 residues. Trimming took 6 bases from V and 7 from J, leaving 13 bases between them. Here the CDR3 DNA reads TGTGCCAGCAGGGATGGGACAAAACAGCCCCAGCATTTT. This gives the protein CASRDGTKQPQHF.

The chain joins TRBV9 to TRBJ1-1; 8 nucleotides match TRBD1. V lost 10 bases to trimming and J lost 0 bases; unmatched junction nucleotides: 14. CDR1 SGDLS and CDR2 YYNGEE come from the germline V gene. The CDR3 covers 16 residues. The DNA of the CDR3 is TGTGCCTGGAGTGCCCAGGGGGCAAAGATGAACACTGAAGCTTTCTTT. Translated, it gives CAWSAQGAKMNTEAFF.

This clonotype was found a few times. This CDR3 reads CASSGRLAGVSTETQYF. The DNA of the CDR3 is TGTGCCAGCAGCGGGCGACTAGCGGGAGTGTCGACAGAGACCCAGTACTTC. The chain links TRBV7-2 to TRBJ2-5; 12 positions match TRBD2. The CDR3 spans 17 residues. With 5 bases clipped from V and 4 bases from J, the junction kept 11 bases outside the gene matches. Germline values: CDR1 SGHTA, CDR2 FQGNSA.

The V and J genes are TRBV28 and TRBJ2-7; 9 positions match TRBD1. V was clipped by 1 base and J by 3 bases; unmatched bases: 16. Germline-derived CDR1 and CDR2 are MDHEN and SYDVKM. The CDR3 is 19 amino acids. The CDR3, as DNA: TGTGCCAGCAGTTTATCTGCCGGGACAGGGTTTTGGGGCTTCTACGAGCAGTACTTC. It yields the protein CASSLSAGTGFWGFYEQYF.

Regarding this clonotype: A much more abundant neighbour one base away suggests this may be a read error. The chain employs TRBV29-1 and TRBJ2-2; 7 bases map to TRBD2. From germline, CDR1 is SQVTM and CDR2 ANQGSEA. V lost 4 bases and J lost 5; bases outside the gene matches: 13. The CDR3 is 16 amino acids. This chain's CDR3 is CSVGGSGTAGTGELFF. In nucleotides, the CDR3 is TGCAGCGTTGGAGGGAGCGGGACTGCCGGGACCGGGGAGCTGTTTTTT.

This clonotype occurred once. This sequence joins TRBV24-1 and TRBJ2-5, with a tentative D call TRBD2 (6 bases). The V gene's germline CDR1 is KGHDR and CDR2 SFDVKD. This CDR3 is built from 13 residues. The DNA for the CDR3 is TGTGCTAGTGGGAGGACACCGGAAGAGACCCAGTACTTC. Its translation: CASGRTPEETQYF.

The chain couples TRBV2 to TRBJ1-5; 11 bases are shared with TRBD1. The germline gives CDR1 SNHLY, CDR2 FYNNEI. V was pared by 3 bases and J by 1 base, with 11 bases of the junction left unmatched. The CDR3 length is 19 residues. CDR3: CASSDRPQDRGHSNQPQHF. The CDR3 DNA is TGTGCCAGCAGTGATAGGCCCCAGGACAGGGGGCACAGCAATCAGCCCCAGCATTTT.